The T cell receptor (beta chain) under discussion was sequenced for a study of early T cells in non-severe SARS-CoV-2 infection. Germline V gives CDR1 KGHSH, CDR2 LQKENI. V lost 4 bases and J lost 5; bases outside the gene matches: 9. This CDR3 is 15 amino acids long. As part of library construction, unique molecular identifiers were attached to individual cDNA molecules. TCRdb reprocessed the 5' RACE reads via MiXCR and lists one record per CDR3 protein. The data hold about 83,000 distinct CDR3 sequences, with roughly 13% observed a single time. This clonotype was seen repeatedly, ten times or more. This sequence was found in an adult who was a healthcare worker with PCR-confirmed SARS-CoV-2 infection or an uninfected control (not recorded which). The sample comprised whole blood. The rearrangement joins TRBV18 to TRBJ2-5; TRBD1 aligns across 8 bases. The DNA of the CDR3 is TGTGCCAGCTCACGCGGACAGGGCCAACTGGAGACCCAGTACTTC. Protein: CASSRGQGQLETQYF. The complete variable domain, with remaining parts taken from reference TRBV18 and TRBJ2-5, reads NAGVMQNPRHLVRRRGQEARLRCSPMKGHSHVYWYRQLPEEGLKFMVYLQKENIIDESGMPKERFSAEFPKEGPSILRIQQVVRGDSAAYFCASSRGQGQLETQYFGPGTRLLVL.